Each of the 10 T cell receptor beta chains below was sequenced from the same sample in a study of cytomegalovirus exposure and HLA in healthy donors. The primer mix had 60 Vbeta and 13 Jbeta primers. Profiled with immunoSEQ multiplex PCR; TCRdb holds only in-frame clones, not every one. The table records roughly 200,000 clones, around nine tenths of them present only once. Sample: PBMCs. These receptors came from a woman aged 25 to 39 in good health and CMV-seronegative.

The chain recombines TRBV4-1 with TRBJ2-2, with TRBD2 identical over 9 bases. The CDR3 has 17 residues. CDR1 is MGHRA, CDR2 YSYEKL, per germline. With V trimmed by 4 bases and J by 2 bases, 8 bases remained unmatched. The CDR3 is CASSLRSGGLNTGELFF. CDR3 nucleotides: TGCGCCAGCAGCCTCCGGAGCGGGGGGCTCAACACCGGGGAGCTGTTTTTT.

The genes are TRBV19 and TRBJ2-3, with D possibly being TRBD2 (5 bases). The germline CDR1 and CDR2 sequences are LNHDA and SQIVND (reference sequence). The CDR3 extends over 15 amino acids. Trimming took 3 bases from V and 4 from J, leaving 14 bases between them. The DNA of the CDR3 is TGTGCCAGTAGTATCGGTGGAAGTAGCGCAGATACGCAGTATTTT. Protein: CASSIGGSSADTQYF.

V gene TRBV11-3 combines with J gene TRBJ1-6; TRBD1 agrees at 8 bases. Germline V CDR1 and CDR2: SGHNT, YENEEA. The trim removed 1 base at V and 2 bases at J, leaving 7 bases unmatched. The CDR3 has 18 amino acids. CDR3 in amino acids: CASSLVQGAGPYNSPLHF. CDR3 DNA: TGTGCCAGCAGCTTAGTTCAGGGGGCAGGGCCCTATAATTCACCCCTCCACTTT. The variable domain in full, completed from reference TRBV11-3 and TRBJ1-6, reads EAGVVQSPRYKIIEKKQPVAFWCNPISGHNTLYWYLQNLGQGPELLIRYENEEAVDDSQLPKDRFSAERLKGVDSTLKIQPAELGDSAVYLCASSLVQGAGPYNSPLHFGNGTRLTVT.

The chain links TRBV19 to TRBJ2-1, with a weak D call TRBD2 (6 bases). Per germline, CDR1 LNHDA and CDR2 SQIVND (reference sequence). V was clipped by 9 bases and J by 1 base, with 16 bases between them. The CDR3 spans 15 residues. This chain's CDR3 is CASTASEPSYNEQFF. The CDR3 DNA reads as TGTGCCAGCACCGCTAGCGAACCATCCTACAATGAGCAGTTCTTC.

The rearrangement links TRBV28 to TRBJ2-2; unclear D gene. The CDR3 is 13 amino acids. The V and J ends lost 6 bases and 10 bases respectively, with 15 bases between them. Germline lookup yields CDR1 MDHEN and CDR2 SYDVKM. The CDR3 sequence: CASSPLIIKELFF. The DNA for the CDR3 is TGTGCCAGCAGCCCTTTAATAATTAAGGAGCTGTTTTTT. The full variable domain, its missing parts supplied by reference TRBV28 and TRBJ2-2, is DVKVTQSSRYLVKRTGEKVFLECVQDMDHENMFWYRQDPGLGLRLIYFSYDVKMKEKGDIPEGYSVSREKKERFSLILESASTNQTSMYLCASSPLIIKELFFGEGSRLTVL.

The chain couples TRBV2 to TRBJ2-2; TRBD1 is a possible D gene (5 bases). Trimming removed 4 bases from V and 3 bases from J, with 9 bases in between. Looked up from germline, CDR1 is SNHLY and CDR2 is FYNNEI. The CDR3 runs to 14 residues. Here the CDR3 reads CASSGRVDTGELFF. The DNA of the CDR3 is TGTGCCAGCAGTGGCAGGGTCGACACCGGGGAGCTGTTTTTT. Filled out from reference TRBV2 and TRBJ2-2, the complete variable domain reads EPEVTQTPSHQVTQMGQEVILRCVPISNHLYFYWYRQILGQKVEFLVSFYNNEISEKSEIFDDQFSVERPDGSNFTLKIRSTKLEDSAMYFCASSGRVDTGELFFGEGSRLTVL.

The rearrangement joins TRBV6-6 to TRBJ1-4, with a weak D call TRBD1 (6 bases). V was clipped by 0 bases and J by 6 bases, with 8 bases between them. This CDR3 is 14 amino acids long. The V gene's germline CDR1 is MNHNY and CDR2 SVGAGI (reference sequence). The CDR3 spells CASSYSKGDEKLFF. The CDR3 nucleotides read TGTGCCAGCAGTTACTCGAAGGGGGATGAAAAACTGTTTTTT.

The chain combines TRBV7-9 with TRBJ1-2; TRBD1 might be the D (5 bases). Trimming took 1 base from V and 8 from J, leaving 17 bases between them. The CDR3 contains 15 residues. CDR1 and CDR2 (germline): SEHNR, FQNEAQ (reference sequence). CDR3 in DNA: TGTGCCAGCAGCTTAGAAACGTCAGGGTCAGAGGGCTACACCTTC. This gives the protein CASSLETSGSEGYTF.

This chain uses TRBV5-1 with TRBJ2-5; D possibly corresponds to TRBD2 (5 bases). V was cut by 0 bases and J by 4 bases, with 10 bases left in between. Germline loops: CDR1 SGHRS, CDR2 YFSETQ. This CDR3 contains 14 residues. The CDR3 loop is CASSLVGGRETQYF. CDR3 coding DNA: TGCGCCAGCAGCTTGGTTGGAGGCAGAGAGACCCAGTACTTC.

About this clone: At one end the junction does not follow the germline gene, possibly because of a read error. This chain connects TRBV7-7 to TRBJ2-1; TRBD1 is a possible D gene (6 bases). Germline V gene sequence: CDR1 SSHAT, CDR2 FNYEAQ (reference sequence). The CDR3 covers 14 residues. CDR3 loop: CASSPLWTAPEQFF. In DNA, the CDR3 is TGTGCTAGCAGCCCCCTTTGGACAGCACCTGAGCAGTTCTTC.